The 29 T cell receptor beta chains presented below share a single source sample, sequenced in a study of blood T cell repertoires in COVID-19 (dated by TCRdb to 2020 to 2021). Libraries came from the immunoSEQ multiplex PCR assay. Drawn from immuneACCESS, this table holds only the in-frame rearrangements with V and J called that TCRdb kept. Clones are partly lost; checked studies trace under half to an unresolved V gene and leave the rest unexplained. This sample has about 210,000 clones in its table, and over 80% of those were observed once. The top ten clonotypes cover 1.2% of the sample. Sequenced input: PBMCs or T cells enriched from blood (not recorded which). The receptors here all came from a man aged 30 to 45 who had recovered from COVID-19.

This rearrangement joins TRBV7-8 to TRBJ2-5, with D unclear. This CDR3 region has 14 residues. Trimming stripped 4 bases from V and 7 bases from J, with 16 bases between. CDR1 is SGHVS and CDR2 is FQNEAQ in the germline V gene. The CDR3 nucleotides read TGTGCCAGCAGCTCCCCATACTCATCAGGGACCCAGTACTTC. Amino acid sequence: CASSSPYSSGTQYF.

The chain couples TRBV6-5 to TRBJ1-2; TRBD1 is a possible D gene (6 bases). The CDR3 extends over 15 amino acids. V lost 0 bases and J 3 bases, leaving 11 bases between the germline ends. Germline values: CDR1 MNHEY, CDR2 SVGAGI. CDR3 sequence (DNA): TGTGCCAGCAGTTACTCGAACAGGGCCGACTATGGCTACACCTTC. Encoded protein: CASSYSNRADYGYTF.

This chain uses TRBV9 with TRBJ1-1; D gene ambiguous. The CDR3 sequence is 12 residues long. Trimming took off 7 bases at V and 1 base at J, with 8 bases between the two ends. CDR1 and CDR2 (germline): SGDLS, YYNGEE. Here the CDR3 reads CASGTANTEAFF. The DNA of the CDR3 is TGTGCCAGCGGTACAGCGAACACTGAAGCTTTCTTT.

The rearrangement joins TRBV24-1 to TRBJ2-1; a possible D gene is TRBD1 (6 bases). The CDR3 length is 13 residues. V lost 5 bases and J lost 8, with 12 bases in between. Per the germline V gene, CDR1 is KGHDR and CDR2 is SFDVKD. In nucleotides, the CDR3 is TGTGCCACCAGTGCTACAGGGTGGGATGAGCAGTTCTTC. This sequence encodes CATSATGWDEQFF.

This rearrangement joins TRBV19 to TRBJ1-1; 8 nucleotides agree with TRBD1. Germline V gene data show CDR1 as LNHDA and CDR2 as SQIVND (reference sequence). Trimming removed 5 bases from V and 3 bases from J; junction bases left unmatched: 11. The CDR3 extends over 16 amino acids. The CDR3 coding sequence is TGTGCCAGTAGTGTCCGGACAGGGATAAAGGACACTGAAGCTTTCTTT. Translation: CASSVRTGIKDTEAFF. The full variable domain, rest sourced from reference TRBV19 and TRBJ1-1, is DGGITQSPKYLFRKEGQNVTLSCEQNLNHDAMYWYRQDPGQGLRLIYYSQIVNDFQKGDIAEGYSVSREKKESFPLTVTSAQKNPTAFYLCASSVRTGIKDTEAFFGQGTRLTVV.

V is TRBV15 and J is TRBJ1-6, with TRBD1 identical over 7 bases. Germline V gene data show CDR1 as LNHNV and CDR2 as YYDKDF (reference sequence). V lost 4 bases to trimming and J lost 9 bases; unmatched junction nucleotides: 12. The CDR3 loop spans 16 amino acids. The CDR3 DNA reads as TGTGCCACCAGCACACTACCTCAGGGGGTGGGTTCACCCCTCCACTTT. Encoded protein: CATSTLPQGVGSPLHF.

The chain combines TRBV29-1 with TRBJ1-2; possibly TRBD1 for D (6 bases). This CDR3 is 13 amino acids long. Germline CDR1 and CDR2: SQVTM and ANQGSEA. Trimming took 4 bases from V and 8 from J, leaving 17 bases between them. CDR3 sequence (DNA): TGCAGCGTTGTAAGGGGGGGGAAGGAGGGCTACACCTTC. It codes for CSVVRGGKEGYTF.

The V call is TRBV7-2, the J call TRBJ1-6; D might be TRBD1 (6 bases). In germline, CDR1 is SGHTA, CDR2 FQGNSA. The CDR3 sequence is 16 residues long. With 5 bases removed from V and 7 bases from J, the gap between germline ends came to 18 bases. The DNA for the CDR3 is TGTGCCAGCAGCCCAAGAGGGGGGGCGGGAAATTCACCCCTCCACTTT. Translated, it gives CASSPRGGAGNSPLHF.

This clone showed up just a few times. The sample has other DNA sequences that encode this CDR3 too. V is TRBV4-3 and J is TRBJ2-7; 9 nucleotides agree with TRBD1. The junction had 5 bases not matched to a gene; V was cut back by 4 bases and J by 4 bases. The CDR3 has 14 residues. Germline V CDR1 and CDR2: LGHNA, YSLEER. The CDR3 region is CASSPGQGRYEQYF. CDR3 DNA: TGCGCCAGCAGCCCGGGACAGGGACGATACGAGCAGTACTTC.

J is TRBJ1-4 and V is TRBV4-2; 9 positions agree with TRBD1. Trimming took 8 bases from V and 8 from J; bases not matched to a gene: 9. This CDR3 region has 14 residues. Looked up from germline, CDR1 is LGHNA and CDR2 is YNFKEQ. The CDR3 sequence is CASAPGQGYEKLFF. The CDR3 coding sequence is TGTGCCAGCGCACCGGGACAGGGTTACGAAAAACTGTTTTTT.

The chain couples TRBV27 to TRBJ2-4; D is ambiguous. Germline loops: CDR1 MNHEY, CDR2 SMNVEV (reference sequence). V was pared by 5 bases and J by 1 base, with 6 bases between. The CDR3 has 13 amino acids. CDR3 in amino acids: CASSPSAKNIQYF. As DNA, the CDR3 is TGTGCCAGCAGTCCCTCGGCCAAAAACATTCAGTACTTC.

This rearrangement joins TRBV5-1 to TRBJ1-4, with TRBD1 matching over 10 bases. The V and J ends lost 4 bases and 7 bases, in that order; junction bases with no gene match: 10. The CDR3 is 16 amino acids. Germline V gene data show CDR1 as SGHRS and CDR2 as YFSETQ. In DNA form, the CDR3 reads TGCGCCAGCAGCCCACGGGACAGGGGAAGGCTTGAAAAACTGTTTTTT. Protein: CASSPRDRGRLEKLFF.

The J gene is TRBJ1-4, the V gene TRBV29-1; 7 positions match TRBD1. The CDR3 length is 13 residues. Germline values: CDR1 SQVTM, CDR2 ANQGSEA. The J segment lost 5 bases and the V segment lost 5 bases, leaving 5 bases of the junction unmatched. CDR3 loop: CSVLTGSNEKLFF. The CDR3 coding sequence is TGCAGCGTTCTGACAGGGTCAAATGAAAAACTGTTTTTT.

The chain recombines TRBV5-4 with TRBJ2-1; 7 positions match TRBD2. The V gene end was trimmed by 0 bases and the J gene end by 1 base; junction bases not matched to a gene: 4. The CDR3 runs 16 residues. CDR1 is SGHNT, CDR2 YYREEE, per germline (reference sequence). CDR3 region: CASSLEAGISYNEQFF. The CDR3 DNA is TGTGCCAGCAGCTTGGAAGCGGGGATTTCCTACAATGAGCAGTTCTTC. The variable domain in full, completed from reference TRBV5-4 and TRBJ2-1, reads ETGVTQSPTHLIKTRGQQVTLRCSSQSGHNTVSWYQQALGQGPQFIFQYYREEENGRGNFPPRFSGLQFPNYSSELNVNALELDDSALYLCASSLEAGISYNEQFFGPGTRLTVL.

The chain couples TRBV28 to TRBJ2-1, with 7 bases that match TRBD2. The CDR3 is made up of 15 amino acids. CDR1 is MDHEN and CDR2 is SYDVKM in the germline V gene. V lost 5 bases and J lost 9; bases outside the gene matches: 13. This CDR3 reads CASSKTSMGGGEQFF. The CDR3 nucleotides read TGTGCCAGCAGTAAAACTAGCATGGGGGGGGGTGAGCAGTTCTTC. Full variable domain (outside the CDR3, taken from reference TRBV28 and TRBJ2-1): DVKVTQSSRYLVKRTGEKVFLECVQDMDHENMFWYRQDPGLGLRLIYFSYDVKMKEKGDIPEGYSVSREKKERFSLILESASTNQTSMYLCASSKTSMGGGEQFFGPGTRLTVL.

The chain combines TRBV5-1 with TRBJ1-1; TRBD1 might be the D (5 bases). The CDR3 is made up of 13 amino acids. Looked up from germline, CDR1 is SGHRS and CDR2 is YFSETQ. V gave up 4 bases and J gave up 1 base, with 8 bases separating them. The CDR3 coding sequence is TGCGCCAGCAGCCCAGGGCCGAACACTGAAGCTTTCTTT. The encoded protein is CASSPGPNTEAFF.

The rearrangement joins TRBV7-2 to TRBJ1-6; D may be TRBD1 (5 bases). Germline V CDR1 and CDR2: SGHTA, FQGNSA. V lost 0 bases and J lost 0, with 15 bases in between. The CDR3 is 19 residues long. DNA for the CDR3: TGTGCCAGCAGCTTAGCCCTCCTGACAGAGAGCTCCTATAATTCACCCCTCCACTTT. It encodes CASSLALLTESSYNSPLHF.

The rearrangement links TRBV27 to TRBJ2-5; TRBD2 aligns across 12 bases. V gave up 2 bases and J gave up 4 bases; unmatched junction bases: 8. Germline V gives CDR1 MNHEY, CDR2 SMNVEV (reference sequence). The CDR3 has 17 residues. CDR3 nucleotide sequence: TGTGCCAGCAGTTTACTAGCGGGAGGGCCGGAGGTAGAGACCCAGTACTTC. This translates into CASSLLAGGPEVETQYF.

The CDR3 nucleotides are TGTGCCAGCAGCTTTAGGAGTAAGACAGAAGATAGCAATCAGCCCCAGCATTTT. Translating it yields CASSFRSKTEDSNQPQHF. The chain combines TRBV7-2 with TRBJ1-5; weak D call: TRBD1 (5 bases). From germline, CDR1 is SGHTA and CDR2 FQGNSA. This CDR3 spans 18 amino acids. Trimming pared 3 bases from V and 0 bases from J, leaving 18 bases between.

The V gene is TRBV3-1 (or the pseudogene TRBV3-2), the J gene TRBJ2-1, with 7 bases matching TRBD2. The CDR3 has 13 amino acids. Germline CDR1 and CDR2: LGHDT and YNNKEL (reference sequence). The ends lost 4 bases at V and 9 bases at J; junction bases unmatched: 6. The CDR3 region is CASSLPPGGEQFF. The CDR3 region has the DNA TGTGCCAGCAGCCTCCCGCCGGGGGGTGAGCAGTTCTTC.

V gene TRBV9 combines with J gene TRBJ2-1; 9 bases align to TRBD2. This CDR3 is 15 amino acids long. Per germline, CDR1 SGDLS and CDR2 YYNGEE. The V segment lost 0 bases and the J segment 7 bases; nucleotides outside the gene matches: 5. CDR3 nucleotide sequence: TGTGCCAGCAGCGTAGTGGCGGGGGGGCTAAATGAGCAGTTCTTC. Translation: CASSVVAGGLNEQFF.

The CDR3 DNA reads TGTGCCAGCAGGGGACAGGGTGCCCACGAGCAGTACTTC. Its translation: CASRGQGAHEQYF. The chain has TRBV12-3 or TRBV12-4 and TRBJ2-7; TRBD1 matches 9 bases. V was pared by 6 bases and J by 5 bases, with 5 bases of the junction left unmatched. This CDR3 is built from 13 residues.

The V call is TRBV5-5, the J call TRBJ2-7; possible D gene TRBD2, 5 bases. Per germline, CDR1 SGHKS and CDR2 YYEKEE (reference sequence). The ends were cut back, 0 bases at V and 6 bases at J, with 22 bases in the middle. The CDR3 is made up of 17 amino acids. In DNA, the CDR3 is TGTGCCAGCAGCTTGGGTCCCAGCGGAAAAACCCTCCTCGAGCAGTACTTC. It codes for CASSLGPSGKTLLEQYF.

CDR3: CASSLGYRSYEQYF. The CDR3 coding sequence is TGTGCCAGCAGCTTAGGGTACAGGTCCTACGAGCAGTACTTC. J is TRBJ2-7 and V is TRBV7-6; tentative D call: TRBD1 (5 bases). The V and J ends lost 1 base and 1 base respectively, with 8 bases between them. This CDR3 spans 14 amino acids. Germline V gives CDR1 SGHVS, CDR2 FNYEAQ.

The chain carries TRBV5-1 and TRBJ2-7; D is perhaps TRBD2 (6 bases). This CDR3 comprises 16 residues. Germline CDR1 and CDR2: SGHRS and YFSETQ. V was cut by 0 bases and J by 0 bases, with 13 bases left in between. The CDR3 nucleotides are TGCGCCAGCAGCTTGGTTCTTAGCGGCAGCTCCTACGAGCAGTACTTC. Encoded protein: CASSLVLSGSSYEQYF.

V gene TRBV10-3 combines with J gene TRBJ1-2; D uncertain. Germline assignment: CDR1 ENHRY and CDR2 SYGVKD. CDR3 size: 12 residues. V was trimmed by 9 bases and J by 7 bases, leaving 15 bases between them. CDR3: CAMSPGWGGYTF. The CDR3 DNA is TGTGCCATGTCTCCGGGATGGGGTGGCTACACCTTC.

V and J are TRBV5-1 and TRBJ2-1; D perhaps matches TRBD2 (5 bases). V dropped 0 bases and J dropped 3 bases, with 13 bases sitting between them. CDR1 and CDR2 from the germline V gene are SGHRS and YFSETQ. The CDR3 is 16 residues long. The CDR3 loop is CASSLGASPVYNEQFF. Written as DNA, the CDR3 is TGCGCCAGCAGCTTGGGTGCTAGCCCAGTCTACAATGAGCAGTTCTTC.

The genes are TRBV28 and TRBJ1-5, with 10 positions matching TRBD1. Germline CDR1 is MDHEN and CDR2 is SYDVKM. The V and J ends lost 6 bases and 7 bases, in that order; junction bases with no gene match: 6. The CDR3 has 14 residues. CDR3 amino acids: CASSKTGGRQPQHF. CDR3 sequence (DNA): TGTGCCAGCAGCAAGACAGGGGGCCGACAGCCCCAGCATTTT.

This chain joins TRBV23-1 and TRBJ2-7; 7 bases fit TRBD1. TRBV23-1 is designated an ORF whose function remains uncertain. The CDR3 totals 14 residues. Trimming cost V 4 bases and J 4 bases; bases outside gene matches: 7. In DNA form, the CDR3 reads TGCGCCAGCAGTCCGGGACAGTCGATTTACGAGCAGTACTTC. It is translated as CASSPGQSIYEQYF.